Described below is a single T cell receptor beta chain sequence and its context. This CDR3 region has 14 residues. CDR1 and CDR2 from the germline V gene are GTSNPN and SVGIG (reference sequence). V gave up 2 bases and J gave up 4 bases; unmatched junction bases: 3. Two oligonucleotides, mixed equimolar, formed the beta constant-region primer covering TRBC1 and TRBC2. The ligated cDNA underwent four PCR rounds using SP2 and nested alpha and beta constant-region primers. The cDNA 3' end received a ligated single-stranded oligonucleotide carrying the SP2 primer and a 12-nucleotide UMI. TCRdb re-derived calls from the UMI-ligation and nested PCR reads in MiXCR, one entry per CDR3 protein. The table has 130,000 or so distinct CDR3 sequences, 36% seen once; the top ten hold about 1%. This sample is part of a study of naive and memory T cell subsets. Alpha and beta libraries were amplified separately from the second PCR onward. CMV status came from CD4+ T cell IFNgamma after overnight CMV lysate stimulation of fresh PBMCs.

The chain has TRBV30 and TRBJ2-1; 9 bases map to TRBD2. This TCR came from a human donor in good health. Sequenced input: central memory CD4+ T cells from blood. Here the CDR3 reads CAWSSLAGYNEQFF. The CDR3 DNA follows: TGTGCCTGGAGTAGTCTAGCGGGGTACAATGAGCAGTTCTTC.